The 19 T cell receptor beta chains given below trace back to one sample, sequenced in a study of T cells in Graves' hyperthyroidism and ophthalmopathy. The TCR beta CDR3 regions underwent amplification using RNA transcripts as the source. HTBI primers were employed in a first-round RT-PCR of the TCR CDR3. Using its own MiXCR run on the multiplex PCR reads, TCRdb lists one record per CDR3 protein. Here the sample spans a few hundred thousand distinct CDR3 sequences, nearly 15% being singletons. Sequenced material: blood. These receptors were taken from a woman aged 55 to 70 with Graves' ophthalmopathy.

Many counts were recorded for this clonotype. CDR3 DNA: TGCGCCAGCAGCTTGGCTGCCACCCGGGACTCACCTTACGAGCAGTACTTC. It translates to CASSLAATRDSPYEQYF. The gene calls are TRBV5-1 and TRBJ2-7, with D possibly matching TRBD2 (6 bases). In germline, CDR1 is SGHRS, CDR2 YFSETQ. The CDR3 length is 17 residues. Trimming stripped 0 bases from V and 4 bases from J, with 20 bases between.

This clonotype was seen ten or more times. V usage is TRBV20-1 and J usage is TRBJ2-1, with D unclear. This CDR3 has 13 residues. Germline CDR1 and CDR2: DFQATT and SNEGSKA (reference sequence). Trimming removed 5 bases at V and 4 bases at J, with 12 bases between. CDR3 DNA: TGCAGTGCTCCAGCCCGGAAATACAATGAGCAGTTCTTC. Amino acids: CSAPARKYNEQFF.

This clonotype was seen only a few times. Sequence at one end of the junction differs from germline and may be a read error. V is TRBV5-1 and J is TRBJ1-4; 7 bases agree with TRBD1. This CDR3 is 14 amino acids long. CDR1 and CDR2 (germline): SGHRS, YFSETQ. For the CDR3, the DNA is TGCACCAGCAGCCCGGGACAGCCTTATGAAAAACTGTTTTTT. This translates into CTSSPGQPYEKLFF.

The rearrangement joins TRBV19 to TRBJ2-6; the D gene is possibly TRBD2 (7 bases). Trimming cost V 4 bases and J 2 bases, with 15 bases left between them. This CDR3 is 17 amino acids long. CDR1 and CDR2 from the germline V gene are LNHDA and SQIVND (reference sequence). CDR3 in amino acids: CASSTVGGDPGANVLTF. The CDR3 DNA is TGTGCCAGTAGTACGGTAGGGGGGGACCCTGGGGCCAACGTCCTGACTTTC.

This clonotype has a handful of counts. This chain joins TRBV5-5 and TRBJ2-2, with 12 positions matching TRBD2. J was trimmed by 1 base and V by 5 bases; bases with no gene match: 6. Germline V CDR1 and CDR2: SGHKS, YYEKEE (reference sequence). The CDR3 is made up of 17 amino acids. The CDR3 spells CASSLLAGGVNTGELFF. The CDR3 DNA sequence: TGTGCCAGCAGTTTACTAGCGGGAGGAGTGAACACCGGGGAGCTGTTTTTT.

This clonotype was detected ten times or more. The chain combines TRBV13 with TRBJ2-7, with 10 bases aligning to TRBD2. V lost 4 bases to trimming and J lost 4 bases; unmatched junction nucleotides: 10. This CDR3 region has 16 residues. The germline CDR1 and CDR2 sequences are PRHDT and FYEKMQ (reference sequence). The CDR3 region has the DNA TGTGCCAGCAGCTACGCCACTAGCGGGACGAGATACGAGCAGTACTTC. Translated: CASSYATSGTRYEQYF. The whole variable domain, filled in from reference TRBV13 and TRBJ2-7, reads AAGVIQSPRHLIKEKRETATLKCYPIPRHDTVYWYQQGPGQDPQFLISFYEKMQSDKGSIPDRFSAQQFSDYHSELNMSSLELGDSALYFCASSYATSGTRYEQYFGPGTRLTVT.

This clonotype has only a few counts. The V gene is TRBV30, the J gene TRBJ2-7; 8 positions agree with TRBD2. The germline V gene encodes CDR1 GTSNPN and CDR2 SVGIG (reference sequence). The V segment lost 0 bases and the J segment 4 bases; nucleotides outside the gene matches: 5. The length of the CDR3 is 14 residues. Here the CDR3 reads CAWSVGIAGYEQYF. CDR3 nucleotide sequence: TGTGCCTGGAGTGTAGGAATAGCGGGATACGAGCAGTACTTC.

This clonotype has a count of ten or more. The rearrangement joins TRBV28 to TRBJ2-7, with D perhaps matching TRBD2 (6 bases). This CDR3 region has 16 residues. V lost 1 base, J lost 4 bases, and 17 bases lay in between. Germline CDR1 reads MDHEN; CDR2 reads SYDVKM. The CDR3 nucleotides read TGTGCCAGCAGTTTATCGACCCCCGGGGGTGGTTACGAGCAGTACTTC. Protein: CASSLSTPGGGYEQYF.

This clonotype was recorded many times. The chain recombines TRBV3-1 with TRBJ2-4, with 7 bases that match TRBD2. Germline trimming cut 0 bases from V and 0 bases from J; bases unmatched to any gene: 2. Looked up from germline, CDR1 is LGHDT and CDR2 is YNNKEL (reference sequence). This CDR3 has 16 amino acids. The DNA of the CDR3 is TGTGCCAGCAGCCAAGAACTAGCGATAGCCAAAAACATTCAGTACTTC. Translation gives CASSQELAIAKNIQYF.

The V call is TRBV19, the J call TRBJ2-5; TRBD1 matches 11 bases. The CDR3 sequence is 18 residues long. Trimming at V came to 6 bases and at J to 5 bases, leaving 17 bases not matched to a gene. Germline CDR1 reads LNHDA; CDR2 reads SQIVND (reference sequence). The CDR3 loop reads CASSRLRRGQGVPETQYF. The CDR3, as DNA: TGTGCCAGTAGCCGACTTCGGAGGGGACAGGGGGTGCCGGAGACCCAGTACTTC.

At least ten counts were recorded for this clonotype. This chain joins TRBV5-1 and TRBJ2-1; either TRBD1 or TRBD2 may fit D (5 bases each). The CDR3 is 16 amino acids. Germline CDR1 reads SGHRS; CDR2 reads YFSETQ. Trimming stripped 0 bases from V and 0 bases from J, with 10 bases between. This CDR3 is CASSLDGTPSYNEQFF. The DNA for the CDR3 is TGCGCCAGCAGCTTGGACGGGACCCCCTCCTACAATGAGCAGTTCTTC.

As concerns this clonotype: The DNA is omitted, as the CDR3 cannot be located on it reliably, and the CDR3 follows TCRdb's listing. The chain links TRBV5-1 to TRBJ2-1; TRBD2 is the table's D call and was not checked against the DNA. The CDR3 comprises 15 residues, both ends counted. CDR1 is SGHRS and CDR2 is YFSETQ in the germline V gene. CDR3 amino acids: CASSLGVAGGNGKFF.

This clonotype showed up many times. The chain joins TRBV28 to TRBJ2-1, with TRBD2 identical over 7 bases. Unmatched junction bases numbered 9, after V lost 6 bases and J lost 1 base. Germline V lookup: CDR1 MDHEN, CDR2 SYDVKM. The CDR3 extends over 16 amino acids. CDR3 residues: CASRLSRAGSYNEQFF. CDR3 nucleotide sequence: TGTGCCAGCAGACTTTCCCGAGCGGGATCCTACAATGAGCAGTTCTTC.

This clonotype was counted ten times or more. V usage is TRBV28 and J usage is TRBJ2-6; TRBD1 aligns across 10 bases. Germline V gene data show CDR1 as MDHEN and CDR2 as SYDVKM. Trimming at V came to 6 bases and at J to 3 bases, leaving 11 bases not matched to a gene. This CDR3 has 18 residues. The CDR3 nucleotides are TGTGCCAGCAGGGTATCCGGGACAGGGGAGGATGGGGCCAACGTCCTGACTTTC. Translated: CASRVSGTGEDGANVLTF.

This sequence joins TRBV9 and TRBJ2-5; 12 nucleotides align to TRBD2. V gave up 2 bases and J gave up 1 base; unmatched junction bases: 6. CDR1 SGDLS and CDR2 YYNGEE come from the germline V gene. This CDR3 is 17 amino acids long. CDR3 nucleotide sequence: TGTGCCAGCAGCGTTGGGCTAGCGGGAGGGGCCCAAGAGACCCAGTACTTC. It is translated as CASSVGLAGGAQETQYF.

This clonotype has at least ten counts. V usage is TRBV18 and J usage is TRBJ2-3, with 9 bases matching TRBD1. The CDR3 length is 15 residues. Trimming cost V 6 bases and J 0 bases; bases outside gene matches: 4. Germline CDR1 is KGHSH and CDR2 is LQKENI. CDR3 nucleotide sequence: TGTGCCAGCTCCCGCGGACAGGGGAGCACAGATACGCAGTATTTT. This sequence encodes CASSRGQGSTDTQYF.

With regard to this clonotype: One end of the junction varies from germline; a read error may be responsible. This chain uses TRBV5-1 with TRBJ2-3; 8 bases line up with TRBD2. CDR3 length equals 14 residues. Germline CDR1 reads SGHRS; CDR2 reads YFSETQ. CDR3 region: CVSSGGRSTDTQYF. CDR3 sequence (DNA): TGCGTCAGCAGCGGCGGGAGGAGCACAGATACGCAGTATTTT.

This clonotype has ten or more counts. V is TRBV7-2 and J is TRBJ1-2; 8 bases are shared with TRBD1. In germline, CDR1 is SGHTA, CDR2 FQGNSA. The V gene end was trimmed by 5 bases and the J gene end by 5 bases; junction bases not matched to a gene: 7. This CDR3 is built from 14 residues. The CDR3 region has the DNA TGTGCCAGCAGCCCTCAGGGGGCGCAATATGGCTACACCTTC. The encoded protein is CASSPQGAQYGYTF.

This clonotype was recorded many times. The chain recombines TRBV3-1 with TRBJ2-7; D is tentatively TRBD1 or TRBD2 (5 bases each). Per germline, CDR1 LGHDT and CDR2 YNNKEL (reference sequence). CDR3 length: 17 amino acids. Trimming removed 0 bases from V and 2 bases from J, with 17 bases in between. The CDR3 DNA sequence: TGTGCCAGCAGCCAAGATGGAGTGGGGGTTAGCGCCTACGAGCAGTACTTC. Its protein product is CASSQDGVGVSAYEQYF.